This T cell receptor beta chain originates from a study of cytomegalovirus exposure and HLA in healthy donors. General study results and limits: Later analysis demonstrated an association between a missense DCLRE1C variant and TCR beta V- and J-gene trimming. Specific recognition of CMV antigens was confirmed in vitro for a few chains (all CMV-associated).

CDR3 size: 15 residues. Germline V gene data show CDR1 as SNHLY and CDR2 as FYNNEI. After removal of 4 bases from V and 2 bases from J, the junction contained 5 bases not matched to a gene. It was healthy bone marrow donors who served as donors. A note on this clone: The target antigen is unknown.

Primers: 60 Vbeta forward and 13 Jbeta reverse. Method: immunoSEQ multiplex PCR; TCRdb's copy keeps in-frame clones and lacks some. The profile covers hundreds of thousands of clones, with around nine tenths appearing a single time and 2% to 3% taken by the ten largest. The sequenced sample consisted of PBMCs. This clonotype was obtained from a woman aged 18-30 years in good health and CMV-seronegative. The chain employs TRBV2 and TRBJ1-5, with 7 positions matching TRBD1. The CDR3 DNA reads TGTGCCAGCAGTGTGGGACAGCCCGGCAATCAGCCCCAGCATTTT. This encodes CASSVGQPGNQPQHF.